This entry is about one T cell receptor beta chain. Per the original methods: Reference gene primers were amplified, and this amplification served to estimate nucleated cell counts. Produced via immunoSEQ multiplex PCR; TCRdb's table is partial and in-frame only. V and J calls plus clone size are reproduced from that table; the DNA served to infer D and trimming. The profile shows hundreds of thousands of clones, about 85% of them singletons. This specimen comes from a study of blood T cell repertoires in COVID-19. Study summary: COVID-19 samples, acute and convalescent, were from the United States, Italy and Spain. PBMCs, B-cell-depleted T cells, or T cells were the source of the cDNA or gDNA that made up the material.

The CDR3 length is 19 residues. CDR1 is SGHKS and CDR2 is YYEKEE in the germline V gene (reference sequence). V was cut by 3 bases and J by 2 bases, with 25 bases left in between. The source is a woman aged 18-35 years who had recovered from COVID-19. Sequenced: peripheral blood. The V and J genes are TRBV5-5 and TRBJ2-3; D gene ambiguous. In nucleotides, the CDR3 is TGTGCCAGCAGCTCTAACGAATTTGTATTTTCGCGGAACACAGATACGCAGTATTTT. Its protein is CASSSNEFVFSRNTDTQYF.